This T cell receptor beta chain was obtained from a study of T cells in Graves' hyperthyroidism and ophthalmopathy. At the level of the study: Specimen type is peripheral blood, collected at initial diagnosis prior to any treatment. Findings and limits, study-wide: Most thyroid clonotypes with frequency above 0.001 were detected in blood.

Under 3 months was the duration of disease in ophthalmopathy patients, who also had a Clinical Activity Score of at least 3 and a NOSPECS grade of at least 4. Diagnoses were established using clinical symptoms, serum thyroxine and TRAb, thyroid ultrasound and orbital computed tomography. There are 15 residues in the CDR3. V lost 0 bases to trimming and J lost 1 base, with 12 bases between them. The germline V gene encodes CDR1 GTSNPN and CDR2 SVGIG (reference sequence). RNA transcripts gave rise to amplified TCR beta CDR3 regions. Carried out on the TCR CDR3, a first-round RT-PCR used the HTBI primer set. TCRdb called the multiplex PCR reads again in MiXCR, with one record for every CDR3 protein. The sample lists roughly 500,000 distinct CDR3 sequences; less than 25% were seen once. This clonotype appeared once. What it binds is unknown.

Sequenced material: blood. This TCR came from a woman younger than 45 with Graves' ophthalmopathy. The genes are TRBV30 and TRBJ1-1, with a weak D call TRBD1 (5 bases). CDR3 protein: CAWSVPGAENTEAFF. CDR3 sequence (DNA): TGTGCCTGGAGTGTACCTGGGGCCGAGAACACTGAAGCTTTCTTT.